This T cell receptor (beta chain) is from a study of identifying expanded T cells in peripheral blood. Study-wide points: Technical replicates showed around 1.2 changed clones; around 2 weeks about 16.4; four weeks 19. Clone count variance between roughly 2-week samples rose with total template count.

Here immunoSEQ multiplex PCR was the method, and the copy in TCRdb shows in-frame clones only, minus some. The table records more than 95,000 clones, around 84% of them present only once. For this clone: The antigen is not known.

The V gene end was trimmed by 0 bases and the J gene end by 5 bases; junction bases not matched to a gene: 7. CDR3 size: 17 residues. The germline V gene has CDR1 LGHNA and CDR2 YSLEER. The TCR comes from a person aged 18 to 75 in good health. The chain links TRBV4-3 to TRBJ2-2; TRBD1 aligns across 9 bases. Sequenced: blood. The DNA for the CDR3 is TGCGCCAGCAGCCAAGAGCTACAGGGGGCGGGGACCGGGGAGCTGTTTTTT. It yields the protein CASSQELQGAGTGELFF.